This TCR beta chain was observed in a study of cytomegalovirus exposure and HLA in healthy donors. Study context: The roughly 670 first-cohort repertoires shared a platform with the 110 or so validation repertoires, as reported in a later analysis.

Study-wide results and caveats: A subsequent analysis found that TCR clusters from the first cohort also tended to co-occur in the 120 validation repertoires, with roughly 95% of cluster scores above 0.

Here immunoSEQ multiplex PCR was the method, and the copy in TCRdb shows in-frame clones only, minus some. The top ten hold approximately 7.8% of the sample, which has roughly 49,000 clones, approximately 93% seen once. The V and J ends lost 5 bases and 8 bases respectively, with 12 bases between them. This CDR3 region has 12 residues. Germline V gene data show CDR1 as MNHEY and CDR2 as SMNVEV (reference sequence). Worth noting for this clone: The antigen is undetermined.

Sequenced sample: PBMCs. The origin of this receptor is a woman aged 18-29 years in good health and CMV-seropositive. This chain connects TRBV27 to TRBJ1-1, with a tentative D call TRBD1 (5 bases). The CDR3 loop reads CASSLTGLEAFF. As DNA, the CDR3 is TGTGCCAGCAGTCTCACGGGACTCGAAGCTTTCTTT.